This T cell receptor beta chain derives from a study of T cell therapy after organ transplantation. About the study: About 20% of the ten patients were classed as nonresponders. Long-term post-therapy blood was drawn 20 to 29 weeks after therapy ended. General study points: Pretherapy CD8 clonality inversely correlated with its fold change after therapy.

On this clone: The antigen is not known.

Sample time point: 20-29 weeks after completion of therapy. Profiled with immunoSEQ multiplex PCR; TCRdb holds only in-frame clones, not every one. This table holds about 18,000 clones, over 75% found once. The source material was CD8+ T cells from blood, sampled after autologous CMV-specific T cell therapy. The clonotype originates from a human patient who had received a solid organ transplant and had CMV disease. Among the T cells, some may be from the graft donor.

This CDR3 is CASSLDPGHREKLFF. For the CDR3, the DNA is TGTGCCAGCAGCCTTGATCCGGGACACAGGGAAAAACTGTTTTTT. J is TRBJ1-4 and V is TRBV7-8; possibly TRBD1 for D (6 bases). Trimming stripped 5 bases from V and 8 bases from J, with 18 bases between. The germline V gene encodes CDR1 SGHVS and CDR2 FQNEAQ. This CDR3 has 15 amino acids.